This TCR beta chain was captured by sequencing in a study of post-analysis software for immune sequencing data (dated by TCRdb to the mid-2010s). For the study in its entirety: Relapsing-remitting, secondary progressive and progressive-relapsing multiple sclerosis were recorded as disease courses, and subtype annotation was lacking for some patients. A subset of samples was prepared in parallel using single-end sample barcoding, then pooled and co-amplified after Illumina adapter ligation. The patient repertoires were set against around ten previously published healthy control repertoires from donors whose ages ranged from roughly 6 to 27 years.

To demonstrate the VDJtools post-analysis software, TCR beta repertoires were profiled from the peripheral blood of 13 young patients with multiple sclerosis. The multiple sclerosis patients were children and adolescents ranging in age from roughly 6 to 16 years. In the case of this clonotype: This clone's antigen is unknown. No much larger clonotype is one base removed from it; base qualities were not supplied.

The germline ends are 12 bases apart after V is trimmed by 2 bases and J by 5 bases. CDR1 is given as SGHRS and CDR2 as YFSETQ, both from the germline V gene. Inclusive of the bounding cysteine and phenylalanine, the CDR3 is 14 residues long. Solely the CDR3 DNA is kept, with 42 bases framed from the first base. Results the study describes overall, beyond this receptor: Direct clustering with F measure revealed strong co-clustering of samples prepared in the same batch, which led to a batch-effect correction. The multiple sclerosis patient group was slightly younger than the control group. Multiple sclerosis patients had significantly lower normalized Chao1 diversity than controls, a result that suggests substantial peripheral T-cell clonal expansion. Four to six TRBV segments, including TRBV5-6, TRBV5-1 and TRBV20-1, were significantly more frequent in patients than controls.

Library preparation used PCR. Data came from an Illumina HiSeq 2500. To reduce PCR and sequencing biases, unique molecular identifiers were incorporated into the TCR beta cDNA libraries. Every 1 to 10 million input T cells yielded some 500,000 cDNA molecules, meaning each molecule approximated one T cell. The patient libraries were prepared and sequenced using the same protocol as the earlier healthy control dataset. Samples belonging to the same batch were prepared together, multiplexed and sequenced on a shared HiSeq lane. For the original study's pipeline: MIGEC was used to process the raw barcoded reads, and molecular identifier groups with only a single read were discarded before consensus assembly and CDR3 extraction. VDJtools was used for post-analysis of the clonotype tables, with diversity normalized by down-sampling every dataset to the smallest sample size. Repertoire overlap clustering matched CDR3 amino acid but not nucleotide sequences to correct batch-related cross-sample contamination. Using fastp at Q25 and MiXCR, TCRdb reprocessed the public reads and kept productive beta chains. Entries are consolidated by CDR3 protein sequence, retaining the most common genes and DNA. The V and J calls were determined by TCRdb, not by the authors. The sample table contains fewer than 550,000 distinct CDR3 sequences; only one count was recorded for around a third of them. Less than 6% of the sample belongs to the ten largest clones.

The clonotype was recovered from a girl aged 2 to 17 with multiple sclerosis. The sample was blood. The V and J segments used are TRBV5-1 and TRBJ2-3; no D segment can be confidently identified. The CDR3 in this case is CASSFGGEKDTQYF. Read as DNA, the sequence is TGCGCCAGCAGCTTCGGCGGAGAGAAAGATACGCAGTATTTT. With all but the CDR3 taken from the reference TRBV5-1 and TRBJ2-3 genes, the full variable domain is: KAGVTQTPRYLIKTRGQQVTLSCSPISGHRSVSWYQQTPGQGLQFLFEYFSETQRNKGNFPGRFSGRQFSNSRSEMNVSTLELGDSALYLCASSFGGEKDTQYFGPGTRLTVL.